The rows below give T cell receptor beta chains drawn from one sample of a study of cytomegalovirus exposure and HLA in healthy donors. Sequencing was performed with immunoSEQ multiplex PCR; in TCRdb, only in-frame clones are kept and a portion is missing. The table records some 120,000 clones, more than 60% of them present only once. What was sequenced was PBMCs. All receptors derive from a woman aged 50 to 60 in good health and CMV-seropositive. CDR3s include the opening cysteine and the closing phenylalanine or tryptophan. D genes are given only for firm matches. The listing skips clone size in some rows; elsewhere it reads once, few, many or a size class.

j_call | v_call | clone_size | d_call | cdr3_nt | cdr3_aa
TRBJ2-4 | TRBV6-5 | once | . | TGTGCCAGCAGTCCCCCGGGTAGCGGCTTGGGCATTCAGTACTTC | CASSPPGSGLGIQYF
TRBJ2-2 | TRBV7-3 | . | TRBD2 | TGTGCCAGCAGCTTAACTCCCGGCGGGGGGGTCGCCGGGGAGCTGTTTTTT | CASSLTPGGGVAGELFF
TRBJ1-4 | TRBV6-5 | . | . | TGTGCCAGCAGTTACCGGTTGCAGGCTAATGAAAAACTGTTTTTT | CASSYRLQANEKLFF
TRBJ1-2 | TRBV7-2 | . | TRBD1 | TGTGCCAGCAGCAGGGGACAGATTAACTATGGCTACACCTTC | CASSRGQINYGYTF
TRBJ2-3 | TRBV18 | . | TRBD2 | TGTGCCAGCTCACCACTGGAGACTAGCGTGTTCGCAGATACGCAGTATTTT | CASSPLETSVFADTQYF
TRBJ1-5 | TRBV19 | . | . | TGTGCCAGTACGGCCGTCATGGGCAGCAATCAGCCCCAGCATTTT | CASTAVMGSNQPQHF
TRBJ2-3 | TRBV30 | . | . | TGTGCCTGGAGTGCGGCTAGCGGCACAGATACGCAGTATTTT | CAWSAASGTDTQYF
TRBJ2-5 | TRBV2 | . | . | TGTGCCAGCAGTGAAGGGGGGGGCCTCGGGACCCAGTACTTC | CASSEGGGLGTQYF
TRBJ2-2 | TRBV10-2 | . | TRBD2 | TGCGCCAGCCGGGGGGGTAACACCGGGGAGCTGTTTTTT | CASRGGNTGELFF
TRBJ1-3 | TRBV30 | few | . | TGTGCCTGGAGTGTACGACAGATTGGAAACACCATATATTTT | CAWSVRQIGNTIYF
TRBJ2-7 | TRBV4-2 | . | . | TGTGCCAGCAGCCAAGGAGTCCCCTCCTACGAGCAGTACTTC | CASSQGVPSYEQYF
TRBJ2-3 | TRBV7-2 | . | TRBD2 | TGTGCCAGCAGCTTAGTAGGGCCCGGACTAGCGGGGGATACGCAGTATTTT | CASSLVGPGLAGDTQYF
TRBJ1-4 | TRBV4-3 | . | TRBD1 | TGCGCCAGCAGTCAAGGACAGGGCGGAGAAAAACTGTTTTTT | CASSQGQGGEKLFF
TRBJ1-2 | TRBV6-1 | . | . | TGTGCCAGCAGTGTCGAACAGCCTGCTTTTTATGGCTACACCTTC | CASSVEQPAFYGYTF
TRBJ1-6 | TRBV30 | few | . | TGTGCCTGGAGTGGAACAGGGCCTATCTCCTATAATTCACCCCTCCACTTT | CAWSGTGPISYNSPLHF
TRBJ1-6 | TRBV6-6 | . | TRBD1 | TGTGCCAGCAGCCCCAGGGGGGCCGATTCACCCCTCCACTTT | CASSPRGADSPLHF
TRBJ2-5 | TRBV5-1 | . | TRBD1 | TGCGCCAGCAGCGGAACCTCTCTTCCGGGACAGGGGACCCAGTACTTC | CASSGTSLPGQGTQYF
TRBJ2-7 | TRBV5-1 | . | TRBD1 | TGCGCCAGCAGCTTGGGGACAGGGGGTTTTTACGAGCAGTACTTC | CASSLGTGGFYEQYF
TRBJ1-2 | TRBV5-4 | . | TRBD1 | TGTGCCAGCAGCCCGAAGGACAGGCTCCCCTATGGCTACACCTTC | CASSPKDRLPYGYTF
TRBJ2-3 | TRBV2 | . | . | TGTGCCAGCATGCAGGCAGTGAAGTATTTT | CASMQAVKYF
TRBJ2-2 | TRBV11-2 | . | . | TGTGCCAGCTCGGGGGGCAGGGAGCTGTTTTTT | CASSGGRELFF
TRBJ2-3 | TRBV21-1 | few | . | TGTGCCGGCCTCATCGGGACTGCGGAAGATACGCAGTATTTT | CAGLIGTAEDTQYF
TRBJ1-4 | TRBV28 | . | TRBD1 | TGTGCCAGCAGCACGGGACAGGGGGCTGAAAAACTGTTTTTT | CASSTGQGAEKLFF
TRBJ2-7 | TRBV5-6 | many | . | TGTGCCAGCAGCTTGGGCGGGGCCTCCTACGAGCAGTACTTC | CASSLGGASYEQYF
TRBJ1-1 | TRBV2 | . | . | TGTGCCAGCAGTGCAGGGTTGGGCACTGAAGCTTTCTTT | CASSAGLGTEAFF
TRBJ2-5 | TRBV19 | once | . | TGTGCCAGTAGTGGCCACAGGGAAGCATACCTGGAGACCCAGTACTTC | CASSGHREAYLETQYF
TRBJ1-2 | TRBV7-8 | . | . | TGTGCCAGCAGCTTCGGAGGGAACTATGGCTACACCTTC | CASSFGGNYGYTF
TRBJ1-1 | TRBV29-1 | . | . | TGCAGCGTTGGGTCGGTCAGGGCGGCTGGAACTGAAGCTTTCTTT | CSVGSVRAAGTEAFF
TRBJ1-5 | TRBV4-1 | . | TRBD1 | TGCGCCAGCAGCCAAGATGAACAGGGGAGACAGCCCCAGCATTTT | CASSQDEQGRQPQHF
TRBJ1-1 | TRBV27 | . | . | TGTGCCAGCAGGTCCCTTGGGCGACAAGACACTGAAGCTTTCTTT | CASRSLGRQDTEAFF
TRBJ2-7 | TRBV7-2 | . | TRBD1 | TGTGCCAGCAGCAAGGGGGCCTCTGCCTACGAGCAGTACTTC | CASSKGASAYEQYF
TRBJ2-7 | TRBV6-6 | . | TRBD1 | TGTGCCAGCATAAACCACCAGACAGGGTACTCCTACGAGCAGTACTTC | CASINHQTGYSYEQYF
TRBJ2-1 | TRBV29-1 | . | . | TGCAGCGCCGACCGGCCAGGGAGGAATGAGCAGTTCTTC | CSADRPGRNEQFF
TRBJ2-3 | TRBV5-6 | . | . | TGTGCCAGCAGCTTTCAGGGGGGTACAGATACGCAGTATTTT | CASSFQGGTDTQYF
TRBJ1-2 | TRBV2 | . | TRBD1 | TGTGCCAGCAGTGAACGCCGGACAGGGGCTGCCTATGGCTACACCTTC | CASSERRTGAAYGYTF
TRBJ2-1 | TRBV9 | . | TRBD1 | TGTGCCAGCAGCGTAGCCGGGGGACAGGCCGGAGAGCAGTTCTTC | CASSVAGGQAGEQFF
TRBJ1-4 | TRBV7-8 | . | TRBD1 | TGTGCCAGCAGCTCCGCGCCCGGGACAGCAGGGGAAAAACTGTTTTTT | CASSSAPGTAGEKLFF